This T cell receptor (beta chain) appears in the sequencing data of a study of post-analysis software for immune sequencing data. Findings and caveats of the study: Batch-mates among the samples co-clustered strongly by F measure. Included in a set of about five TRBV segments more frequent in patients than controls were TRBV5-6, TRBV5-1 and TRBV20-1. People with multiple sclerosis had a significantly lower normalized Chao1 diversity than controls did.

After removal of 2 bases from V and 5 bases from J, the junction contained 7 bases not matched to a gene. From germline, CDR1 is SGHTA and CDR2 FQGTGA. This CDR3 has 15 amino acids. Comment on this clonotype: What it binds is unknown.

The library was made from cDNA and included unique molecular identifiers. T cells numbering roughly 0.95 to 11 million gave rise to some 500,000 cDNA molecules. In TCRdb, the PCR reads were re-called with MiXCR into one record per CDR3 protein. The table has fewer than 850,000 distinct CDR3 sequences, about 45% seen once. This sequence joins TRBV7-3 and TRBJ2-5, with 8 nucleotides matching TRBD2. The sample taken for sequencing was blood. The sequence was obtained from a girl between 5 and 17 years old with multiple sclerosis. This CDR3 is CASSLGSGVRETQYF. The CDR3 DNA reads TGTGCCAGCAGCTTAGGTAGCGGGGTGAGGGAGACCCAGTACTTC. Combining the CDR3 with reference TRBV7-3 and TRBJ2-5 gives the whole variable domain GAGVSQTPSNKVTEKGKYVELRCDPISGHTALYWYRQSLGQGPEFLIYFQGTGAADDSGLPNDRFFAVRPEGSVSTLKIQRTERGDSAVYLCASSLGSGVRETQYFGPGTRLLVL.